A selection of T cell receptor beta chains follows, all from one sample in a study of response to subunit inactivated influenza vaccine. TCRdb redid the calling of the RT-PCR reads with MiXCR, one entry per CDR3 protein. The sample has hundreds of thousands of distinct CDR3 sequences, 10% to 15% seen once; the top ten hold roughly 10%. The starting material was PBMCs from blood, obtained on the day of vaccination. These TCRs come from a middle-aged man who received an inactivated influenza vaccine. CDR3s include the opening cysteine and the closing phenylalanine or tryptophan. The D gene is left open where the match is weak. Clone size, where shown, is once, few, many, or a class for clones that have expanded.

d_call	j_call	clone_size	v_call	cdr3_aa	cdr3_nt
NA	TRBJ1-4	many	TRBV4-3	CASSRSLQGTNEKLFF	TGCGCCAGCAGCCGATCCCTACAAGGCACTAATGAAAAACTGTTTTTT
NA	TRBJ2-1	NA	TRBV19	CASTRQGGPYNEQFF	TGTGCCAGTACCCGGCAGGGGGGACCCTACAATGAGCAGTTCTTC
TRBD2	TRBJ2-3	NA	TRBV11-2	CASSRLSAGARRDTQYF	TGTGCCAGCAGCCGACTCTCAGCGGGGGCCCGTAGGGATACGCAGTATTTT
NA	TRBJ2-2	many	TRBV5-1	CASSLLQDTGELFF	TGTGCCAGCAGTTTGTTGCAGGACACCGGGGAGCTGTTTTTT
TRBD1	TRBJ1-5	few	TRBV20-1	CSAPRDRNQPQHF	TGCAGTGCTCCCCGGGACAGGAATCAGCCCCAGCATTTT
NA	TRBJ2-3	NA	TRBV14	CASSQAIAAVRDTQYF	TGTGCCAGCAGCCAAGCAATAGCGGCCGTCCGGGATACGCAGTATTTT
TRBD1	TRBJ2-2	few	TRBV7-8	CASSLEGGVAGELFF	TGTGCCAGCAGCTTAGAAGGGGGCGTGGCCGGGGAGCTGTTTTTT
NA	TRBJ2-7	NA	TRBV4-1	CASSQGTTFYEQYF	TGCGCCAGCAGCCAAGGGACTACTTTCTACGAGCAGTACTTC
NA	TRBJ2-5	NA	TRBV7-8	CASSLAAGPVRETQYF	TGTGCCAGCAGCTTAGCGGCAGGACCCGTCCGGGAGACCCAGTACTTC
NA	TRBJ2-6	few	TRBV12-3/TRBV12-4	CASSFRGGANVLTF	TGTGCCAGCAGTTTCCGGGGTGGGGCCAACGTCCTGACTTTC
TRBD2	TRBJ2-7	many	TRBV10-3	CAISDPGRASYEQYF	TGTGCCATCAGTGACCCAGGGAGGGCCTCATACGAGCAGTACTTC
NA	TRBJ2-7	NA	TRBV29-1	CSVEPSGTYEQYF	TGCAGCGTTGAACCTTCCGGGACATACGAGCAGTACTTC
NA	TRBJ2-2	NA	TRBV5-4	CASSSGHLNTGELFF	TGTGCCAGCAGCTCCGGACACCTGAACACCGGGGAGCTGTTTTTT
NA	TRBJ1-1	NA	TRBV5-1	CASSLAQGPGLNTEAFF	TGCGCCAGCAGCTTGGCCCAGGGTCCCGGGCTGAACACTGAAGCTTTCTTT
NA	TRBJ2-1	NA	TRBV5-1	CASSWSMGDEQFF	TGCGCCAGCAGCTGGTCCATGGGGGATGAGCAGTTCTTC
NA	TRBJ2-2	NA	TRBV5-1	CASSLGHGSVTGELFF	TGCGCCAGCAGCTTGGGACACGGGAGTGTCACCGGGGAGCTGTTTTTT
TRBD2	TRBJ2-7	NA	TRBV20-1	CSATGTMYEQYF	TGCAGTGCTACCGGGACTATGTACGAGCAGTACTTC
NA	TRBJ2-3	few	TRBV12-3/TRBV12-4	CASRFSGGRTDTQYF	TGTGCCAGCAGGTTTTCTGGGGGCAGGACAGATACGCAGTATTTT
NA	TRBJ2-3	NA	TRBV7-9	CASSAAGAQVDTQYF	TGTGCCAGCAGCGCCGCTGGGGCCCAGGTGGATACGCAGTATTTT
NA	TRBJ2-3	NA	TRBV20-1	CSARDRRGWLDTQYF	TGCAGTGCTAGAGATCGGAGGGGCTGGTTAGATACGCAGTATTTT
TRBD1	TRBJ2-5	NA	TRBV11-2	CASSLKGQGLWETQYF	TGTGCCAGCAGCTTAAAGGGACAGGGTTTATGGGAGACCCAGTACTTC
NA	TRBJ2-7	many	TRBV12-3/TRBV12-4	CASSPSRLDEQYF	TGTGCCAGCAGCCCTTCCCGGTTGGACGAGCAGTACTTC
NA	TRBJ2-5	few	TRBV7-2	CASSSMPQETQYF	TGTGCCAGCAGCTCAATGCCCCAAGAGACCCAGTACTTC
TRBD1	TRBJ2-1	NA	TRBV18	CASSPPQQGKPNNEQFF	TGTGCCAGCTCACCACCCCAACAGGGGAAGCCAAACAATGAGCAGTTCTTC
NA	TRBJ2-1	NA	TRBV19	CASSIGTGLYNEQFF	TGTGCCAGTAGTATCGGGACCGGACTCTACAATGAGCAGTTCTTC
TRBD1	TRBJ1-4	NA	TRBV27	CASSTSETGHEKLFF	TGTGCCAGCAGTACCTCGGAGACAGGGCACGAAAAACTGTTTTTT
TRBD1	TRBJ1-4	many	TRBV10-3	CAISESTGGTNEKLFF	TGTGCCATCAGTGAGTCGACAGGGGGGACGAATGAAAAACTGTTTTTT
TRBD2	TRBJ2-3	few	TRBV5-1	CASTASGGARSTDTQYF	TGCGCCAGCACCGCTAGCGGGGGGGCTAGAAGCACAGATACGCAGTATTTT
NA	TRBJ1-1	NA	TRBV12-3/TRBV12-4	CASRSGPSTEAFF	TGTGCCAGCAGGTCCGGGCCCTCGACTGAAGCTTTCTTT
TRBD1	TRBJ2-3	few	TRBV7-2	CASSLAGQTSGDTQYF	TGTGCCAGCAGCTTAGCGGGACAGACTTCGGGAGATACGCAGTATTTT
NA	TRBJ2-3	many	TRBV12-3/TRBV12-4	CASPDGTDTQYF	TGTGCCAGCCCCGACGGCACAGATACGCAGTATTTT
TRBD2	TRBJ2-1	NA	TRBV11-2	CASSLVVGIAGGYNEQFF	TGTGCCAGCAGCTTAGTCGTTGGGATCGCGGGAGGGTACAATGAGCAGTTCTTC
NA	TRBJ1-2	few	TRBV4-3	CASSQERGRNRMNYGYTF	TGCGCCAGCAGCCAAGAACGTGGCAGGAACCGAATGAACTATGGCTACACCTTC
NA	TRBJ2-5	NA	TRBV6-5	CASSYSGGGQETQYF	TGTGCCAGCAGTTACTCAGGGGGTGGGCAAGAGACCCAGTACTTC
NA	TRBJ2-1	few	TRBV9	CASSDGGPSYNEQFF	TGTGCCAGCAGCGATGGGGGGCCCTCCTACAATGAGCAGTTCTTC
NA	TRBJ2-5	NA	TRBV12-3/TRBV12-4	CASSSYGDETQYF	TGTGCCAGCAGTAGCTACGGAGATGAGACCCAGTACTTC
NA	TRBJ2-1	NA	TRBV18	CASYFTGLNSYNEQFF	TGTGCCAGCTACTTTACAGGGCTCAACTCCTACAATGAGCAGTTCTTC
NA	TRBJ2-3	few	TRBV10-3	CAISEPGHTDTQYF	TGTGCCATCAGTGAGCCGGGCCACACAGATACGCAGTATTTT
TRBD1	TRBJ2-1	few	TRBV3-1	CASSKGGQGYEQFF	TGTGCCAGCAGCAAGGGGGGACAGGGATATGAGCAGTTCTTC
NA	TRBJ2-7	many	TRBV14	CASSLLGQNYEQYF	TGTGCCAGCAGCCTGCTCGGACAGAACTACGAGCAGTACTTC
NA	TRBJ1-5	many	TRBV10-3	CAISDGGGNQPQHF	TGTGCCATCAGTGACGGTGGGGGCAATCAGCCCCAGCATTTT
NA	TRBJ2-1	NA	TRBV9	CASSVDLARTYNEQFF	TGTGCCAGCAGCGTAGACCTAGCGCGGACTTACAATGAGCAGTTCTTC
NA	TRBJ2-1	few	TRBV28	CASSFYATSNNNEQFF	TGTGCCAGCAGTTTTTATGCGACCTCGAACAACAATGAGCAGTTCTTC
TRBD1	TRBJ2-3	NA	TRBV10-2	CASKAQDRGLSTDTQYF	TGCGCCAGCAAAGCCCAAGACAGGGGGCTTTCCACAGATACGCAGTATTTT
NA	TRBJ1-1	many	TRBV12-3/TRBV12-4	CASSLGTVPAFF	TGTGCCAGCAGTTTAGGGACAGTACCCGCTTTCTTT
TRBD2	TRBJ2-7	many	TRBV7-8	CASSLGVGTSGNYEQYF	TGTGCCAGCAGCTTAGGCGTAGGGACTAGCGGGAACTACGAGCAGTACTTC
NA	TRBJ2-5	few	TRBV15	CATSTGWEETQYF	TGTGCCACTAGCACAGGGTGGGAAGAGACCCAGTACTTC
NA	TRBJ2-5	NA	TRBV10-2	CASSESVGETQYF	TGCGCCAGCAGTGAGTCGGTAGGAGAGACCCAGTACTTC
NA	TRBJ2-1	NA	TRBV7-9	CASSLAGSLNEQFF	TGTGCCAGCAGCTTAGCCGGGAGTCTCAATGAGCAGTTCTTC
NA	TRBJ2-5	NA	TRBV7-9	CASSLLQVQETQYF	TGTGCCAGCAGCTTACTCCAGGTTCAAGAGACCCAGTACTTC
TRBD2	TRBJ2-3	few	TRBV6-2/TRBV6-3	CASSYISGTAGTDTQYF	TGTGCCAGCAGTTACATTAGCGGGACCGCCGGCACAGATACGCAGTATTTT
NA	TRBJ2-2	many	TRBV2	CASTPVPGAGTGELFF	TGTGCCAGCACCCCCGTCCCGGGGGCCGGTACCGGGGAGCTGTTTTTT
TRBD1	TRBJ2-1	few	TRBV9	CASSVEGQGLGNEQFF	TGTGCCAGCAGCGTAGAAGGACAGGGTCTAGGCAATGAGCAGTTCTTC
NA	TRBJ2-3	NA	TRBV7-2	CASSSLSGATDTQYF	TGTGCCAGCAGCTCACTATCGGGGGCGACAGATACGCAGTATTTT
NA	TRBJ1-6	NA	TRBV28	CASSFPPRGGYNSPLHF	TGTGCCAGCAGTTTCCCCCCGAGAGGGGGATATAATTCACCCCTCCACTTT
TRBD1	TRBJ2-1	few	TRBV29-1	CSVVKGGTGANEQFF	TGCAGCGTAGTGAAGGGTGGGACAGGGGCCAATGAGCAGTTCTTC
NA	TRBJ2-5	NA	TRBV9	CASSVGGEIQETQYF	TGTGCCAGCAGCGTAGGCGGGGAGATCCAAGAGACCCAGTACTTC